This is a list of T cell receptor beta chains from one sample in a study of blood T cell repertoires in COVID-19. Using immunoSEQ multiplex PCR, the repertoire was profiled, and TCRdb retains in-frame clones only, with some absent. The sample lists some 65,000 clones, 90% to 95% seen once, with approximately 2.9% in the top ten. Sequenced input: peripheral blood. The receptors were gathered from a man between 65 and 85 years old with active COVID-19. Each CDR3 is given with its conserved first and last residue.

CDR3aa	v_gene	j_gene
CSASRGQGFSGNTIYF	TRBV20-1	TRBJ1-3
CASSLTGTGGNSPLHF	TRBV28	TRBJ1-6
CASSPTGISNQPQHF	TRBV18	TRBJ1-5
CASSSGQGNGYTF	TRBV7-2	TRBJ1-2
CASSAQDTTEAFF	TRBV9	TRBJ1-1
CASRSGASTDTQYF	TRBV7-9	TRBJ2-3
CASSLPSSGGEEFF	TRBV5-1	TRBJ2-1
CASSPPSNTGELFF	TRBV18	TRBJ2-2
CASSSRDRGSYNQPQHF	TRBV19	TRBJ1-5
CASSLGSFPNTGELFF	TRBV5-4	TRBJ2-2
CASSLTSGRNQPQHF	TRBV28	TRBJ1-5
CASSLEFDRGPADTQYF	TRBV11-3	TRBJ2-3
CSVERTGEPSSGYGYTF	TRBV29-1	TRBJ1-2
CASRAGTGGAGANVLTF	TRBV5-4	TRBJ2-6
CATSRGVPYNEQFF	TRBV24-1	TRBJ2-1
CASSRTSGTDTQYF	TRBV7-2	TRBJ2-3
CASSPIPTGTGANVLTF	TRBV2	TRBJ2-6
CASTSGGGFGNTIYF	TRBV6-5	TRBJ1-3
CASSPYQGNTEAFF	TRBV18	TRBJ1-1
CASSPGGGAGGELFF	TRBV5-5	TRBJ2-2
CSVEGVGENIQYF	TRBV29-1	TRBJ2-4
CAISSKLAGLGTDTQYF	TRBV10-3	TRBJ2-3
CASSLGSLPQGFVAGELFF	TRBV5-1	TRBJ2-2
CASTNGGAGTEAFF	TRBV7-9	TRBJ1-1
CASSLVGGALTEAFF	TRBV5-5	TRBJ1-1
CASSRTDRGINSPLHF	TRBV6-2/TRBV6-3	TRBJ1-6
CASPPGNTEAFF	TRBV12-3/TRBV12-4	TRBJ1-1
CASGSRETQYF	TRBV27	TRBJ2-5
CASSQVRSGANVLTF	TRBV3-1/TRBV3-2	TRBJ2-6
CASSPPDRGMDGYGYTF	TRBV28	TRBJ1-2
CASRVSGDSNQPQHF	TRBV6-5	TRBJ1-5
CASSQDSTGTDTQYF	TRBV11-3	TRBJ2-3
CASRRGGGRGTGELFF	TRBV19	TRBJ2-2
CASSTRLAGGTDTQYF	TRBV7-2	TRBJ2-3
CASSLARGPSSGNTIYF	TRBV7-9	TRBJ1-3
CASSQESDRGPGNTIYF	TRBV4-1	TRBJ1-3
CASRTGDSTGELFF	TRBV11-1	TRBJ2-2
CAWTPNRGSGNTIYF	TRBV30	TRBJ1-3
CASSWASSGQETQYF	TRBV6-2/TRBV6-3	TRBJ2-5
CASGQRNTEAFF	TRBV19	TRBJ1-1
CASSEVGVGGYTF	TRBV6-1	TRBJ1-2
CSAPGQGLRRSQETQYF	TRBV29-1	TRBJ2-5
CASSQVGGAGNIQYF	TRBV4-2	TRBJ2-4
CASRTSGGNTQYF	TRBV6-5	TRBJ2-3
CASSRDSDSPQFF	TRBV9	TRBJ2-1
CASSGSGNTGELFF	TRBV6-4	TRBJ2-2
CASSSRGNQPQHF	TRBV12-3/TRBV12-4	TRBJ1-5
CASSQAPAGGTYEQYF	TRBV4-1	TRBJ2-7
CASSHYLDKSTGELFF	TRBV6-5	TRBJ2-2
CASSSILVGIRWRLQYF	TRBV7-9	TRBJ2-3
CASSLVHSGANVLTF	TRBV5-6	TRBJ2-6
CASSYGRGAYNEQFF	TRBV6-5	TRBJ2-1
CASSLSQASNEQFF	TRBV7-3	TRBJ2-1
CASSKPGVGITEAFF	TRBV25-1	TRBJ1-1
CASSLVQLNTEAFF	TRBV5-6	TRBJ1-1